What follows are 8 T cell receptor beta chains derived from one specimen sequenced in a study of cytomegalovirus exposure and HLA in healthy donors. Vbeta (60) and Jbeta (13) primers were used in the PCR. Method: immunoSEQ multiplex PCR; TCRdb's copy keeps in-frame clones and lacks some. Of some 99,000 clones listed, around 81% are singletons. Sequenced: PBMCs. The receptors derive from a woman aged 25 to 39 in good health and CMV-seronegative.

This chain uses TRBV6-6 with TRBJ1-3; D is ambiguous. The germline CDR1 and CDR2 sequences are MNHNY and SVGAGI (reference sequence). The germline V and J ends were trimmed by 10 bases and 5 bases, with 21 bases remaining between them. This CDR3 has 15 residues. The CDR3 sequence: CATLTWGAGRNTIYF. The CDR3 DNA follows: TGTGCCACCCTGACCTGGGGAGCCGGGAGAAACACCATATATTTT.

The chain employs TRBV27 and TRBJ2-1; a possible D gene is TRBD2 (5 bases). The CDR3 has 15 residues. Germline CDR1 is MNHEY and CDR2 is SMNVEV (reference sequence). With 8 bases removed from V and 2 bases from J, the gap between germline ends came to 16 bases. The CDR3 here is CASGIGGNAYNEQFF. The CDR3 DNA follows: TGTGCCAGCGGAATAGGAGGCAACGCCTACAATGAGCAGTTCTTC.

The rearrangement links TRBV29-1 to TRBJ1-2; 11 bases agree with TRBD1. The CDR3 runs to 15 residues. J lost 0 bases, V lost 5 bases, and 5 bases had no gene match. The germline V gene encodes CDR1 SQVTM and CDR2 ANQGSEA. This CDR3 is CSVRTGGVANYGYTF. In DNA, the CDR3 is TGCAGCGTTCGGACAGGGGGCGTTGCTAACTATGGCTACACCTTC. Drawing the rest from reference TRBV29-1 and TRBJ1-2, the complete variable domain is SAVISQKPSRDICQRGTSLTIQCQVDSQVTMMFWYRQQPGQSLTLIATANQGSEATYESGFVIDKFPISRPNLTFSTLTVSNMSPEDSSIYLCSVRTGGVANYGYTFGSGTRLTVV.

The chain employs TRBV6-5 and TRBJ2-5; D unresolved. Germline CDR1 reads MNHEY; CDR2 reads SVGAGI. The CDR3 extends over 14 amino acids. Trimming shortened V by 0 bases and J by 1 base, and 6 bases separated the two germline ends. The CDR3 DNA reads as TGTGCCAGCAGTTACTCTCCCCTCCAAGAGACCCAGTACTTC. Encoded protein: CASSYSPLQETQYF.

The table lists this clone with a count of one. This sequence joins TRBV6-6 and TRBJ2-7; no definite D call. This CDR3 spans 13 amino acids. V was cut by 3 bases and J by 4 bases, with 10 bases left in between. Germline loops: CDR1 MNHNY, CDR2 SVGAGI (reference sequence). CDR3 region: CASSYVLDYEQYF. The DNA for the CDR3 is TGTGCCAGCAGTTATGTTTTAGATTACGAGCAGTACTTC.

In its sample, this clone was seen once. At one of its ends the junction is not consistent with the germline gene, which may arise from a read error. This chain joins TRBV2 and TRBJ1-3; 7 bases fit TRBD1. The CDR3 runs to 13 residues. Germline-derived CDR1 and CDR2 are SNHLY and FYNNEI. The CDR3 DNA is TGTGCAAGCAGGCAGGGGGAAGGAAACACCATATATTTT. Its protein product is CASRQGEGNTIYF.

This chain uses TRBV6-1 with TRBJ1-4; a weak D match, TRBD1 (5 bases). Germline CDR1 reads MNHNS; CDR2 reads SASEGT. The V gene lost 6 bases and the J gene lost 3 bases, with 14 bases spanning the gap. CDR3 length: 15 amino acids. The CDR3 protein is CASRGIGGANEKLFF. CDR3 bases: TGTGCCAGCAGGGGGATCGGGGGGGCTAATGAAAAACTGTTTTTT.

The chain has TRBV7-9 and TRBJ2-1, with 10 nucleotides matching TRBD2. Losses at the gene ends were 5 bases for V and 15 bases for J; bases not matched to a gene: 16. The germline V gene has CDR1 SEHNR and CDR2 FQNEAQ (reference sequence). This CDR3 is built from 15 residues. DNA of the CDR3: TGTGCCAGCAGCCGACCGGGACTAGCGCCCCCGTGGCGGTTCTTC. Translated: CASSRPGLAPPWRFF. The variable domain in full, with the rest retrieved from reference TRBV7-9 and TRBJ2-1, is DTGVSQNPRHKITKRGQNVTFRCDPISEHNRLYWYRQTLGQGPEFLTYFQNEAQLEKSRLLSDRFSAERPKGSFSTLEIQRTEQGDSAMYLCASSRPGLAPPWRFFGPGTRLTVL.